Listed below are T cell receptor beta chains from one sample, sequenced in a study of T cells in Graves' hyperthyroidism and ophthalmopathy. A single record per CDR3 protein comes from TCRdb applying MiXCR to the multiplex PCR reads. The sample lists about 380,000 distinct CDR3 sequences; approximately 13% were seen once. Sequenced sample: blood. Receptors originate from a man aged 30 to 45 with Graves' hyperthyroidism that later progressed to Graves' ophthalmopathy. CDR3s include the opening cysteine and the closing phenylalanine or tryptophan. The order of the fields is clone size, D gene, J gene, V gene, CDR3 DNA, CDR3 protein. The D gene is left open where the match is weak. The size entry is marked missing in some rows and otherwise reads once, few, many or a size class.

>few|.|TRBJ1-1|TRBV20-1
TGCAGTGCTAGTTTGAGGGAGGGCACTGAAGCTTTCTTT
CSASLREGTEAFF
>.|.|TRBJ2-1|TRBV11-2
TGTGCCAGCAGCTTGCTTTGGGGGGGGCCGTACAATGAGCAGTTCTTC
CASSLLWGGPYNEQFF
>many|.|TRBJ1-5|TRBV27
TGTGCCAGCAGTTTCAGAAATAGCAATCAGCCCCAGCATTTT
CASSFRNSNQPQHF
>many|.|TRBJ1-1|TRBV2
TGTGCCAGCAGTGAAGCTGGGCAGGCCGAAGCTTTCTTT
CASSEAGQAEAFF
>many|.|TRBJ2-7|TRBV2
TGTGCCAGCAGTGAAAGGGGGTTCCCCCGCTACGAGCAGTACTTC
CASSERGFPRYEQYF
>many|TRBD2|TRBJ2-5|TRBV14
TGTGCCAGCAGCCAGGAGGGACTAGAACAAGAGACCCAGTACTTC
CASSQEGLEQETQYF
>.|.|TRBJ1-1|TRBV7-9
TGTGCCAGCGGAGGGGAGGGGCGCAACACTGAAGCTTTCTTT
CASGGEGRNTEAFF
>many|.|TRBJ2-1|TRBV7-3
TGTGCCAGCAGCGTCCGGGACTCGTACAATGAGCAGTTCTTC
CASSVRDSYNEQFF
>.|TRBD1|TRBJ2-1|TRBV6-1
TGTGCCAGCAGCCCCAGGACAGGGGGCAACAATGAGCAGTTCTTC
CASSPRTGGNNEQFF
>.|.|TRBJ1-5|TRBV19
TGTGCCAGTAGTATAGATGGAGGGGATCAGCCCCAGCATTTT
CASSIDGGDQPQHF
>.|.|TRBJ2-2|TRBV5-6
TGTGCCAGCAGCCCAGGCCCCGCTGCGAGGACCGGGGAGCTGTTTTTT
CASSPGPAARTGELFF
>many|.|TRBJ1-2|TRBV7-8
TGTGCCACCCTCCCAATAGCGAATTATTACTACACCTTC
CATLPIANYYYTF
>many|.|TRBJ2-3|TRBV24-1
TGTGCCACCCGCGGGAACACAGATACGCAGTATTTT
CATRGNTDTQYF
>.|.|TRBJ2-1|TRBV24-1
TGTGCCACCAGTGTTGGCGGGGATAAGTACAATGAGCAGTTCTTC
CATSVGGDKYNEQFF
>.|.|TRBJ1-2|TRBV5-1
TGCGCCAGCAGCCCGGAAGGGGTCAGTGGCTACACCTTC
CASSPEGVSGYTF
>many|TRBD2|TRBJ2-3|TRBV24-1
TGTGCCACCAGTGATTTTAAGGCGGGGGGGCTGGATACGCAGTATTTT
CATSDFKAGGLDTQYF
>.|.|TRBJ1-2|TRBV10-3
TGTGCCATCATGGCTAACTATGGCTACACCTTC
CAIMANYGYTF
>many|TRBD2|TRBJ2-7|TRBV27
TGTGCCAGCAGTTCAACCCTCTTAGTAGCGGGGAACTACGAGCAGTACTTC
CASSSTLLVAGNYEQYF
>few|TRBD1|TRBJ1-2|TRBV6-5
TGTGCCAGCAGTTACTCAGGGACAGGGGAATATGGCTACACCTTC
CASSYSGTGEYGYTF
>few|.|TRBJ1-6|TRBV24-1
TGTGCCACCAGTGGCTCGTCGGGGGCGTCGAATTCACCCCTCCACTTT
CATSGSSGASNSPLHF
>.|.|TRBJ1-2|TRBV5-5
TGTGCCAGCAGCTTGGACAGCCCTAACTATGGCTACACCTTC
CASSLDSPNYGYTF
>many|TRBD2|TRBJ2-7|TRBV6-1
TGTGCCAGCAGTGAAGGGACTAGCGGGGCCTACGAGCAGTACTTC
CASSEGTSGAYEQYF
>few|.|TRBJ1-1|TRBV19
TGTGCCAGTACCTGGGGACGGAAGAACACTGAAGCTTTCTTT
CASTWGRKNTEAFF
>few|TRBD1|TRBJ2-2|TRBV2
TGTGCCAGCAGAGCAGACAGGGGGCGTAGGTCAGATACCGGGGAGCTGTTTTTT
CASRADRGRRSDTGELFF
>.|TRBD1|TRBJ2-1|TRBV7-6
TGTGCCAGCAGCTTATCGACAGGGTCCTACAATGAGCAGTTCTTC
CASSLSTGSYNEQFF
>.|.|TRBJ1-4|TRBV5-6
TGTGCCAGCAGCTTGACTTGCAGAACCCCAACTAATGAAAAACTGTTTTTT
CASSLTCRTPTNEKLFF